This T cell receptor beta chain is drawn from a study of T cell repertoires in cytomegalovirus infection. For the study at large: Through public TCR beta signatures, both CMV infection and matching HLA type were indicated.

There are 16 residues in the CDR3. Germline V gives CDR1 SGHTA, CDR2 FQGNSA. V lost 2 bases and J lost 4, with 16 bases in between. A single record per CDR3 protein comes from TCRdb applying MiXCR to the reads. Seen here are a few hundred thousand distinct CDR3 sequences, more than 8% observed once, and the top ten hold 3.5% to 4.5%. Broader study findings: CMV-specific TCR beta clonotypes restricted by HLA-C were the ones dominating the ex vivo response. Identification of carriers of CMV plus the relevant HLA was performed using cumulative public TCR beta family frequency.

This clonotype was seen a few times. Its target is unknown. What was sequenced was PBMCs. The gene calls are TRBV7-2 and TRBJ2-3; D is possibly TRBD1 or TRBD2 (6 bases each). This clonotype was sampled from a human donor in good health (CMV status not recorded). Some clones in this sample may be carry-over from other donors' samples. CDR3 residues: CASSLNLGGSADTQYF. CDR3 sequence (DNA): TGTGCCAGCAGCTTAAATTTAGGGGGGAGTGCAGATACGCAGTATTTT.